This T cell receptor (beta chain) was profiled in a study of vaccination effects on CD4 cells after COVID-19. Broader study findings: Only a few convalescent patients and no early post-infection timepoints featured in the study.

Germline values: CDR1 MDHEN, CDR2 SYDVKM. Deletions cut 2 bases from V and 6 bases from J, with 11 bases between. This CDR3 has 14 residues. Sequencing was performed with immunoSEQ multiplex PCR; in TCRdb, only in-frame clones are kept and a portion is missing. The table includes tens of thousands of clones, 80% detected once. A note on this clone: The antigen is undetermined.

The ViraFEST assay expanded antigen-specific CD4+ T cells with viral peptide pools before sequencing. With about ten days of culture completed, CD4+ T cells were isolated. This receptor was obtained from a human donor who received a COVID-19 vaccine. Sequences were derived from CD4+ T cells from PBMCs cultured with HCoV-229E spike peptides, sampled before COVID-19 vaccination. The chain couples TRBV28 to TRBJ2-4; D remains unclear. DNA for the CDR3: TGTGCCAGCAGTTTAAACCTGGGTAGAAACATTCAGTACTTC. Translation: CASSLNLGRNIQYF.